The clone carrying this T cell receptor beta chain was picked up one time. The antigen is not known. V lost 6 bases to trimming and J lost 5 bases, with 2 bases between them. Germline-derived CDR1 and CDR2 are SNHLY and FYNNEI. The CDR3 has 10 amino acids. These data are taken from a study of T cell responses to AZD1222 COVID-19 vaccine. Overall study results and limits: Donors were chiefly white British, with a greater number of females, and clonal diversity was perhaps underestimated.

The data were produced by immunoSEQ multiplex PCR, yet TCRdb's version contains in-frame clones alone and is incomplete. In the table there are some 120,000 clones, around 90% of which are singletons. The chain uses TRBV2 and TRBJ2-1, with unresolved D. The sample here was peripheral blood, taken 28 days after the second AZD1222 dose. This sequence originates from an adult who received the AZD1222 COVID-19 vaccine. Here the CDR3 DNA reads TGTGCCAGCAGGAACAATGAGCAGTTCTTC. Amino acids: CASRNNEQFF.